The sequence of this TCR beta chain was determined in a study of OX40 agonist ivuxolimab in advanced cancers. This CDR3 region has 16 residues. Per the germline V gene, CDR1 is LNHDA and CDR2 is SQIVND (reference sequence). Produced via immunoSEQ multiplex PCR; TCRdb's table is partial and in-frame only. The sample includes tens of thousands of clones, more than 75% of them seen just once. Regarding this clone: The antigen is not known. Relative to the germline gene, one junction end is altered; a read error may explain this.

Study-level results: It was also the case that some nonresponders had low normalized T-cell clonal expansion. CD8+ T cells (on average) carried more expanded clones than CD4+ T cells.

The source material was CD4+ or CD8+ T cells sorted from blood, sampled in a trial of the OX40 agonist ivuxolimab. This clonotype was obtained from an adult with an advanced solid tumor such as melanoma, head and neck, liver or kidney cancer. The chain couples TRBV19 to TRBJ1-5, with TRBD1 matching over 8 bases. CDR3 in DNA: TGTGCCGGTAGTAGTGCTTACAGGGGGGGCAATCAGCCCCAGCATTTT. Translating gives CAGSSAYRGGNQPQHF.